This entry lists 26 T cell receptor beta chains sequenced from one sample in a study of shared clonotypes between healthy human individuals. Clones were sequenced by immunoSEQ multiplex PCR, and TCRdb holds only the in-frame ones, with some missing. The table lists approximately 340,000 clones, around four fifths of them singletons, with under 11% in the top ten. Sequencing was performed on memory CD4+ T cells sorted from blood. Indicated subset: CD45RA-negative fraction. The receptors derive from a young man in good health.

The rearrangement links TRBV7-3 to TRBJ2-6; D is unresolved. Deletions cut 5 bases from V and 5 bases from J, with 7 bases between. CDR1 and CDR2 (germline): SGHTA, FQGTGA. The CDR3 contains 13 residues. This CDR3 reads CASSPSRANVLTF. The CDR3 DNA follows: TGTGCCAGCAGCCCCAGTCGGGCCAACGTCCTGACTTTC.

The chain is built from TRBV28 and TRBJ1-1; D is undetermined. V lost 7 bases to trimming and J lost 8 bases, with 20 bases between them. The CDR3 consists of 14 residues. Germline-derived CDR1 and CDR2 are MDHEN and SYDVKM. CDR3 sequence reads: CASTSSGSVTEAFF. In DNA form, the CDR3 reads TGTGCCAGCACATCTTCCGGCTCCGTCACCGAAGCTTTCTTT. Filled out from reference TRBV28 and TRBJ1-1, the complete variable domain reads DVKVTQSSRYLVKRTGEKVFLECVQDMDHENMFWYRQDPGLGLRLIYFSYDVKMKEKGDIPEGYSVSREKKERFSLILESASTNQTSMYLCASTSSGSVTEAFFGQGTRLTVV.

This clone came up many times. The chain couples TRBV7-2 to TRBJ2-1; a possible D gene is TRBD2 (7 bases). The V gene's germline CDR1 is SGHTA and CDR2 FQGNSA. The CDR3 has 17 residues. V was trimmed by 6 bases and J by 5 bases, leaving 23 bases between them. The CDR3 region has the DNA TGTGCCAGCAGTCTTCCTGGGGGGCGGGAGCGTGACAATGAGCAGTTCTTC. As protein: CASSLPGGRERDNEQFF. Full variable domain (remainder filled in from reference TRBV7-2 and TRBJ2-1): GAGVSQSPSNKVTEKGKDVELRCDPISGHTALYWYRQSLGQGLEFLIYFQGNSAPDKSGLPSDRFSAERTGGSVSTLTIQRTQQEDSAVYLCASSLPGGRERDNEQFFGPGTRLTVL.

The chain carries TRBV19 and TRBJ2-7; 8 bases match TRBD1. This CDR3 comprises 15 residues. Per the germline V gene, CDR1 is LNHDA and CDR2 is SQIVND (reference sequence). V trimming: 6 bases; J trimming: 2 bases; junction bases outside the gene matches: 9. The CDR3 DNA is TGTGCCAGTAGAAAGACAGGGGACGTAACCTACGAGCAGTACTTC. Translating gives CASRKTGDVTYEQYF.

V is TRBV30 and J is TRBJ1-2; no firm D call. The CDR3 has 15 amino acids. Germline V lookup: CDR1 GTSNPN, CDR2 SVGIG (reference sequence). V was shortened by 1 base and J by 4 bases, with 16 bases between the two germline ends. This CDR3 is CAWSEKRTVIYGYTF. In nucleotides, the CDR3 is TGTGCCTGGAGTGAGAAGAGGACGGTTATCTATGGCTACACCTTC.

The chain has TRBV28 and TRBJ1-1; maybe TRBD1 (5 bases). The CDR3 runs to 17 residues. Germline CDR1 MDHEN, CDR2 SYDVKM. V lost 2 bases to trimming and J lost 0 bases, with 16 bases between them. DNA for the CDR3: TGTGCCAGCAGTTTAAGGCAGTCCGGGACGGTGAACACTGAAGCTTTCTTT. It encodes CASSLRQSGTVNTEAFF.

The rearrangement joins TRBV5-1 to TRBJ2-5; perhaps TRBD2 as D (5 bases). Trimming stripped 6 bases from V and 2 bases from J, with 11 bases between. In germline, CDR1 is SGHRS, CDR2 YFSETQ. The CDR3 has 13 residues. The CDR3 region has the DNA TGCGCCAGCACAACCGGGGAGCAAGAGACCCAGTACTTC. It encodes CASTTGEQETQYF. Drawing the rest from reference TRBV5-1 and TRBJ2-5, the complete variable domain is KAGVTQTPRYLIKTRGQQVTLSCSPISGHRSVSWYQQTPGQGLQFLFEYFSETQRNKGNFPGRFSGRQFSNSRSEMNVSTLELGDSALYLCASTTGEQETQYFGPGTRLLVL.

The CDR3 DNA follows: TGTGCCACCAGCGAGAACGGACAGAACAATCAGCCCCAGCATTTT. Its protein is CATSENGQNNQPQHF. The rearrangement uses TRBV15 and TRBJ1-5; D possibly corresponds to TRBD1 (6 bases). From germline, CDR1 is LNHNV and CDR2 YYDKDF (reference sequence). The germline V and J ends were trimmed by 5 bases and 3 bases, with 14 bases remaining between them. The CDR3 has 15 amino acids.

This sequence joins TRBV2 and TRBJ2-7; D is uncertain. The germline V gene encodes CDR1 SNHLY and CDR2 FYNNEI. The ends were cut back, 1 base at V and 2 bases at J, with 12 bases in the middle. The CDR3 has 15 amino acids. For the CDR3, the DNA is TGTGCCAGCAGTGAAGACGACTTTTCGACCTACGAGCAGTACTTC. This gives the protein CASSEDDFSTYEQYF.

This clone was counted only a few times. Distinct nucleotide sequences in the sample also encode this CDR3. The V call is TRBV5-1, the J call TRBJ2-3; no clear D. Germline V gives CDR1 SGHRS, CDR2 YFSETQ. Trimming shortened V by 4 bases and J by 4 bases, and 10 bases separated the two germline ends. There are 13 residues in the CDR3. The CDR3 sequence is CASSPSVADTQYF. CDR3 bases: TGCGCCAGCAGCCCTTCAGTTGCAGATACGCAGTATTTT.

This sequence joins TRBV9 and TRBJ2-3; D may correspond to TRBD1 or TRBD2 (5 bases each). CDR1 SGDLS and CDR2 YYNGEE come from the germline V gene. This CDR3 comprises 14 residues. Trimming cost V 3 bases and J 4 bases, with 12 bases left between them. Here the CDR3 reads CASSADLGADTQYF. CDR3 nucleotide sequence: TGTGCCAGCAGCGCGGACCTGGGGGCAGATACGCAGTATTTT.

The chain couples TRBV11-2 to TRBJ2-5; 12 bases align to TRBD2. The CDR3 is 19 residues long. CDR1 is SGHAT, CDR2 FQNNGV, per germline. The junction had 14 bases not matched to a gene; V was cut back by 1 base and J by 5 bases. The CDR3 loop is CASSLVSLASGRALETQYF. Here the CDR3 DNA reads TGTGCCAGCAGCTTAGTTTCCCTCGCTAGCGGGAGGGCCTTGGAGACCCAGTACTTC.

The CDR3 DNA follows: TGTGCCAGCAGCTTAGCCCTACAGGGAGGCACTGAAGCTTTCTTT. Protein product: CASSLALQGGTEAFF. The V and J genes are TRBV11-2 and TRBJ1-1, with D maybe TRBD1 (6 bases). The length of the CDR3 is 15 residues. CDR1 and CDR2 (germline): SGHAT, FQNNGV. Trimming took off 1 base at V and 4 bases at J, with 13 bases between the two ends. Full variable domain (remainder filled in from reference TRBV11-2 and TRBJ1-1): EAGVAQSPRYKIIEKRQSVAFWCNPISGHATLYWYQQILGQGPKLLIQFQNNGVVDDSQLPKDRFSAERLKGVDSTLKIQPAKLEDSAVYLCASSLALQGGTEAFFGQGTRLTVV.

Of note for this clone: The DNA is left out, because the CDR3 cannot be placed on it with certainty; the CDR3 is given as TCRdb lists it. The rearrangement links TRBV1 to TRBJ2-3; TRBD2 is taken as the D call from the table, unchecked against the DNA. TRBV1 is given as a pseudogene. The CDR3 is 16 residues long, counting both termini. The CDR3 loop is CTSSQSVAGGTDTQYF.

The chain is built from TRBV7-9 and TRBJ2-5; tentative D call: TRBD1 (6 bases). This CDR3 has 13 amino acids. With 5 bases removed from V and 5 bases from J, the gap between germline ends came to 12 bases. In germline, CDR1 is SEHNR, CDR2 FQNEAQ (reference sequence). CDR3: CASSSRGGETQYF. The CDR3 DNA reads TGTGCCAGCAGCAGCAGGGGTGGGGAGACCCAGTACTTC. Full variable domain (missing parts from reference TRBV7-9 and TRBJ2-5): DTGVSQNPRHKITKRGQNVTFRCDPISEHNRLYWYRQTLGQGPEFLTYFQNEAQLEKSRLLSDRFSAERPKGSFSTLEIQRTEQGDSAMYLCASSSRGGETQYFGPGTRLLVL.

J is TRBJ2-3 and V is TRBV5-4; D might be TRBD2 (6 bases). V was clipped by 0 bases and J by 4 bases, with 12 bases between them. CDR1 SGHNT and CDR2 YYREEE come from the germline V gene (reference sequence). CDR3 length equals 15 residues. The CDR3 reads CASSLDGGGADTQYF. CDR3 nucleotide sequence: TGTGCCAGCAGCTTGGATGGGGGAGGAGCAGATACGCAGTATTTT.

The J gene is TRBJ1-2, the V gene TRBV5-4, with D tentatively TRBD1 (6 bases). CDR3 length: 14 residues. Trimming pared 4 bases from V and 4 bases from J, leaving 14 bases between. Per the germline V gene, CDR1 is SGHNT and CDR2 is YYREEE (reference sequence). CDR3 DNA: TGTGCCAGCAGCGTGGGGGGCGGAACCTATGGCTACACCTTC. Its protein product is CASSVGGGTYGYTF.

V and J are TRBV9 and TRBJ2-7, with TRBD2 identical over 7 bases. Germline V gene data show CDR1 as SGDLS and CDR2 as YYNGEE. The length of the CDR3 is 15 residues. After removal of 4 bases from V and 4 bases from J, the junction contained 11 bases not matched to a gene. CDR3 region: CASSPQAGPTYEQYF. The CDR3 nucleotides read TGTGCCAGCAGCCCCCAAGCGGGGCCCACTTACGAGCAGTACTTC.

The chain uses TRBV28 and TRBJ1-5, with 7 bases aligning to TRBD1. The CDR3 is 14 amino acids. The V segment lost 5 bases and the J segment 4 bases; nucleotides outside the gene matches: 5. Germline loops: CDR1 MDHEN, CDR2 SYDVKM. The CDR3 bases are TGTGCCAGCAGTGTCGACAGGGTTAATCAGCCCCAGCATTTT. It translates to CASSVDRVNQPQHF.

The chain links TRBV9 to TRBJ1-3; D unresolved. CDR3 length: 13 residues. The V end lost 2 bases, the J end lost 9 bases, and 12 bases lay between the germline ends. Per germline, CDR1 SGDLS and CDR2 YYNGEE. The CDR3 spells CASSVPPSCTIYF. As DNA, the CDR3 is TGTGCCAGCAGCGTGCCTCCATCATGCACCATATATTTT.

This chain connects TRBV2 to TRBJ2-3; 11 nucleotides match TRBD2. The germline V gene has CDR1 SNHLY and CDR2 FYNNEI. With 1 base clipped from V and 2 bases from J, the junction kept 5 bases outside the gene matches. This CDR3 comprises 17 residues. CDR3 protein: CASSEGLAGGPTDTQYF. As DNA, the CDR3 is TGTGCCAGCAGTGAAGGTTTAGCGGGAGGGCCCACAGATACGCAGTATTTT.

The chain uses TRBV10-3 and TRBJ1-1; no firm D call. Germline CDR1 reads ENHRY; CDR2 reads SYGVKD. CDR3 length equals 11 residues. V dropped 10 bases and J dropped 6 bases, with 12 bases sitting between them. CDR3 DNA: TGTGCCAGCCAAGAGGAGGCTGAAGCTTTCTTT. The encoded protein is CASQEEAEAFF.

The chain recombines TRBV29-1 with TRBJ2-1, with TRBD1 matching 9 bases. The CDR3 covers 12 residues. Germline V CDR1 and CDR2: SQVTM, ANQGSEA. J gave up 9 bases and V 7 bases, and 7 bases lay outside the gene matches. CDR3 residues: CSGNPGQGEQFF. DNA of the CDR3: TGCAGCGGTAATCCGGGACAGGGTGAGCAGTTCTTC.

This clone has a single count. The genes are TRBV29-1 and TRBJ2-3, with D unresolved. Germline V gives CDR1 SQVTM, CDR2 ANQGSEA. The CDR3 contains 11 residues. V lost 4 bases and J 5 bases, leaving 7 bases between the germline ends. CDR3 in DNA: TGCAGCGTTGTGGATTTAGATACGCAGTATTTT. It translates to CSVVDLDTQYF.

This clone was seen only a few times. The chain is built from TRBV29-1 and TRBJ2-3; the match to TRBD1 covers 8 bases. The CDR3 is made up of 15 amino acids. The junction had 9 bases not matched to a gene; V was cut back by 6 bases and J by 1 base. Per the germline V gene, CDR1 is SQVTM and CDR2 is ANQGSEA. Written as DNA, the CDR3 is TGCAGCGTAGTAACAGGGGGGACGGGCACAGATACGCAGTATTTT. Translated, it gives CSVVTGGTGTDTQYF.

The chain joins TRBV18 to TRBJ2-1; 12 nucleotides match TRBD2. Trimming removed 1 base from V and 9 bases from J; junction bases left unmatched: 4. The germline V gene encodes CDR1 KGHSH and CDR2 LQKENI. CDR3 length: 15 amino acids. CDR3 bases: TGTGCCAGCTCACCACAACCTAGCGGGAGGGGTGAGCAGTTCTTC. This sequence encodes CASSPQPSGRGEQFF.